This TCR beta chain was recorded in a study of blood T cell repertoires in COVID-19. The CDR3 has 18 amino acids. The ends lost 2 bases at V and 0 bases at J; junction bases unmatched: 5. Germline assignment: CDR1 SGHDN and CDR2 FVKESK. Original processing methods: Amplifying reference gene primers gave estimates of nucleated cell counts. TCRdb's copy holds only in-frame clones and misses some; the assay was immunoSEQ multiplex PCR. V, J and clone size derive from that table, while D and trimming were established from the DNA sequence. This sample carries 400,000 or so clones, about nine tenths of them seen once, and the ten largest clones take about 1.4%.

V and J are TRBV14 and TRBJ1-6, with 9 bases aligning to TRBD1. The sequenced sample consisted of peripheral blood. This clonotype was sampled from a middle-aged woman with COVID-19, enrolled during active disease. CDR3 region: CASSQSRDRDSYNSPLHF. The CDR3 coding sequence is TGTGCCAGCAGCCAATCACGGGACAGGGACTCCTATAATTCACCCCTCCACTTT.